This entry lists 21 T cell receptor delta chains sequenced from one sample in a study of Vγ9Vδ2 T cells in congenital toxoplasmosis. A single-tube template-switch cDNA reaction was primed with TRGC- and TRDC-specific primers. The TRGC primer design covered both constant genes, TRGC1 and TRGC2. TCRdb re-called the reads using CATT. The data show 800 to 900 delta-chain clones, about a quarter seen once. Material for sequencing was gamma-delta T cells from blood. These receptors all stem from a child under 10 years old born to a mother with Toxoplasma gondii infection during pregnancy, either congenitally infected or uninfected (not recorded which).

This clone was found a few times. A far larger clone is a single base away, which makes a read error likely. The same CDR3 can be traced to other DNA sequences in this sample. This chain joins TRDV1 and TRDJ1; 13 nucleotides agree with TRDD3. This CDR3 is built from 22 residues. The germline gives CDR1 TSWWSYY, CDR2 QGS. The CDR3 loop reads CALGGLIPSGLLTGGYADKLIF. In nucleotides, the CDR3 is TGTGCACTTGGGGGCCTAATCCCTTCTGGGCTCCTTACTGGGGGATACGCCGATAAACTCATCTTT.

In regard to this clone: A far bigger clonotype differs at one base, so this is likely a read error. The chain couples TRDV2 to TRDJ3, with TRDD2 as a possible D gene (5 bases). The J gene, not given by TCRdb, was assigned here from a germline match of the nucleotide sequence. The CDR3 has 19 amino acids. Trimming shortened V by 3 bases and J by 1 base, and 18 bases separated the two germline ends. CDR1 GEAIGNYY and CDR2 EKD come from the germline V gene. In nucleotides, the CDR3 is TGTGCCTGTGACTCCCTTCGGGCGAAGGGTTCCTGGGACACCCGACAGATGTTTTTC. Translation: CACDSLRAKGSWDTRQMFF.

This clone has only one observation. Since a much larger clone is just one base distant, this may be a read error. The gene calls are TRDV2 and TRDJ1; 12 nucleotides align to TRDD3. TCRdb offers no J gene call, so here the DNA was matched to germline to obtain one. Losses at the gene ends were 0 bases for V and 5 bases for J; bases not matched to a gene: 21. Looked up from germline, CDR1 is GEAIGNYY and CDR2 is EKD. The CDR3 is 21 amino acids. The CDR3 DNA reads as TGTGCCTGTGACACCGTTAAGGGGACTACTGGGGGATACTTGGGCACAGATAAACTCATCTTT. Its translation is CACDTVKGTTGGYLGTDKLIF.

For this clone: Germline and junction disagree at one end, which may indicate a read error. The J gene is TRDJ1, the V gene TRDV1; TRDD3 matches 10 bases. TCRdb records no J gene; here it was assigned by comparing the DNA to germline. Germline lookup yields CDR1 TSWWSYY and CDR2 QGS. The CDR3 is made up of 23 amino acids. The CDR3 coding sequence is TGTGCTCTAGGGGCCCCTCAAGTTCGGTGCCACAGGGGGGGATACGAGTACACCGAAAAACTCATCTTT. Its translation: CALGAPQVRCHRGGYEYTEKLIF.

On this clone: Just one base apart from a much larger clone, this may be a read error. This chain connects TRDV1 to TRDJ1, with 8 bases aligning to TRDD3. This CDR3 is built from 24 residues. Unmatched junction bases numbered 29, after V lost 2 bases and J lost 0 bases. Germline lookup yields CDR1 TSWWSYY and CDR2 QGS. This chain's CDR3 is CALGEFRGGRKLRGIAPYTDKLIF. The CDR3 nucleotides are TGTGCTCTTGGGGAATTCCGGGGGGGTCGGAAATTACGGGGGATAGCGCCGTACACCGATAAACTCATCTTT.

The rearrangement uses TRDV1 and TRDJ1; 7 nucleotides match TRDD3. Trimming cost V 3 bases and J 7 bases; bases outside gene matches: 26. The CDR3 has 20 amino acids. Germline loops: CDR1 TSWWSYY, CDR2 QGS. The CDR3: CALGEGYWGVRVPWDSKLIF. Written as DNA, the CDR3 is TGTGCTCTTGGGGAGGGATACTGGGGCGTCCGCGTACCTTGGGATAGTAAACTCATCTTT.

Concerning this clone: TCRdb records a much larger clone's protein for this DNA, with a difference at residue 13 that likely arises from a read error; the protein given is the translation of the DNA. This chain joins TRDV1 and TRDJ1, with 9 bases lining up with TRDD3. TCRdb lists no J gene, so it was determined here by aligning the DNA to germline. The V gene end was trimmed by 3 bases and the J gene end by 0 bases; junction bases not matched to a gene: 11. CDR3 length equals 18 residues. Germline CDR1 and CDR2: TSWWSYY and QGS. The CDR3 DNA reads TGTGCTCTTGGGGAGTGGCTGGGGGATGAGATTGACACCGATAAACTCATCTTT. This sequence encodes CALGEWLGDEIDTDKLIF.

This clone has only a few counts. A far larger clone is one nucleotide away, so this likely arose from a read error. V gene TRDV3 combines with J gene TRDJ3, with TRDD2 matching 9 bases. Germline V gene sequence: CDR1 TVYSNPD, CDR2 GDNSRS (reference sequence). The CDR3 contains 20 residues. The ends lost 3 bases at V and 0 bases at J; junction bases unmatched: 15. CDR3 sequence reads: CAFDLPTGESSSWDTRQMFF. CDR3 coding DNA: TGTGCCTTCGACCTTCCTACTGGGGAATCAAGCTCCTGGGACACCCGACAGATGTTTTTC.

This clone was found a few times. The protein held in TCRdb is that of a much larger clone and does not match this DNA's translation at residue 10, likely because of a read error; the protein shown is translated from the DNA. The sample contains more than one DNA sequence encoding this CDR3. The rearrangement links TRDV1 to TRDJ1, with 8 bases aligning to TRDD3. V was clipped by 3 bases and J by 0 bases; unmatched bases: 9. Germline V gives CDR1 TSWWSYY, CDR2 QGS. CDR3 length: 17 residues. The CDR3 DNA reads as TGTGCTCTTGGGGAGGGATACTGGGGGGCGTACACCGATAAACTCATCTTT. Encoded protein: CALGEGYWGAYTDKLIF.

Points on this clone: The same CDR3 also results from other DNA sequences found in this sample. This chain joins TRDV1 and TRDJ1, with TRDD3 matching over 11 bases. TCRdb leaves out the J gene; it was filled in here by matching the DNA to germline. Looked up from germline, CDR1 is TSWWSYY and CDR2 is QGS. The junction had 25 bases not matched to a gene; V was cut back by 9 bases and J by 7 bases. The CDR3 extends over 19 amino acids. The CDR3 sequence: CALAAGTLWGIPKRGKLIF. In DNA form, the CDR3 reads TGTGCTCTCGCCGCGGGGACCCTCTGGGGGATACCGAAACGGGGTAAACTCATCTTT.

A note on this clone: A read error likely explains this, since a far larger clone differs by one base. V usage is TRDV1 and J usage is TRDJ1; TRDD3 aligns across 11 bases. TCRdb lists no J gene, so it was determined here by aligning the DNA to germline. Looked up from germline, CDR1 is TSWWSYY and CDR2 is QGS. The length of the CDR3 is 23 residues. The trim removed 4 bases at V and 3 bases at J, leaving 28 bases unmatched. CDR3 amino acids: CALGVASSSPPYWGIWGADKLIF. CDR3 DNA: TGTGCTCTTGGGGTAGCGTCTTCTTCTCCCCCGTACTGGGGGATATGGGGGGCCGATAAACTCATCTTT.

As to this clone: The junction and the germline gene differ at one end; a read error may be behind it. The chain joins TRDV1 to TRDJ1; TRDD3 matches at 9 bases. Here the J gene came from matching the DNA to germline, since TCRdb omits it. The germline CDR1 and CDR2 sequences are TSWWSYY and QGS. This CDR3 is 11 amino acids long. The CDR3 coding sequence is TGCTCTGGGGGATACACCGATAAACTCATCTTT. Protein: CSGGYTDKLIF.

This clone has just one count. A far larger clone is only one base removed, so a read error is likely. The sample holds other DNA sequences that translate to the same CDR3. This chain links TRAV29/DV5 with TRDJ1; 13 bases are a match to TRDD3. The J gene was not available in TCRdb and was assigned here by matching the DNA to germline segments. The CDR3 extends over 22 amino acids. Germline lookup yields CDR1 NSMFDY and CDR2 ISSIKDK. Germline trimming cut 4 bases from V and 0 bases from J; bases unmatched to any gene: 24. The CDR3 sequence: CAARNGTGGYAVGAEYTDKLIF. The CDR3, as DNA: TGTGCAGCACGAAATGGTACTGGGGGATACGCTGTGGGGGCCGAGTACACCGATAAACTCATCTTT.

This clone showed up just a few times. This DNA's translation differs at residue 14 from TCRdb's protein, which comes from a much larger clone; a read error is likely, and the protein shown is translated from the DNA. The rearrangement joins TRDV1 to TRDJ1; 9 bases map to TRDD3. The germline V gene has CDR1 TSWWSYY and CDR2 QGS. This CDR3 has 17 amino acids. The CDR3 DNA reads TGTGCTCTTGGGGAGGGATACTGGGGGACGTACACCGATAATCTCATCTTT. The encoded protein is CALGEGYWGTYTDNLIF.

This clone is judged medium-sized (0.01 to 0.1%). The chain links TRDV2 to TRDJ1; 9 nucleotides match TRDD3. CDR1 and CDR2 from the germline V gene are GEAIGNYY and EKD. There are 17 residues in the CDR3. The trim removed 0 bases at V and 0 bases at J, leaving 7 bases unmatched. In DNA, the CDR3 is TGTGCCTGTGACACCCTACTGGGGGACCGGTACACCGATAAACTCATCTTT. This gives the protein CACDTLLGDRYTDKLIF.

As regards this clone: The protein given by TCRdb reflects a much larger clone and differs at residue 7 from this DNA's translation, likely from a read error; the protein shown is the DNA's translation. The chain couples TRDV1 to TRDJ1; 8 nucleotides align to TRDD3. The V segment lost 3 bases and the J segment 0 bases; nucleotides outside the gene matches: 9. This CDR3 comprises 17 residues. CDR1 and CDR2 (germline): TSWWSYY, QGS. CDR3 sequence: CALGEGCWGTYTDKLIF. The CDR3 DNA is TGTGCTCTTGGGGAGGGATGCTGGGGGACGTACACCGATAAACTCATCTTT.

This clone is termed large (0.1 to 1%). The chain joins TRDV2 to TRDJ1; D call uncertain. Germline assignment: CDR1 GEAIGNYY and CDR2 EKD. The CDR3 covers 14 residues. V lost 2 bases and J 0 bases, leaving 9 bases between the germline ends. The CDR3 sequence: CACDSVVNTDKLIF. The CDR3 DNA reads as TGTGCCTGTGACAGCGTGGTTAACACCGATAAACTCATCTTT.

This clone was picked up one time. A far larger clone is a single base away, which makes a read error likely. The chain couples TRDV2 to TRDJ1; 12 nucleotides match TRDD3. No J segment appears in TCRdb, so it was assigned here by matching the sequence to germline. The germline V gene has CDR1 GEAIGNYY and CDR2 EKD. The CDR3 loop spans 16 amino acids. V lost 9 bases to trimming and J lost 3 bases; unmatched junction nucleotides: 13. In DNA form, the CDR3 reads TGTGCCGGTACTTATCTGGGGGATACGTCCTCCGATAAACTCATCTTT. This codes for CAGTYLGDTSSDKLIF.

Note on this clone: Given a far larger clone just one base away, this is likely a sequencing read error. V gene TRAV29/DV5 combines with J gene TRDJ1, with 13 positions matching TRDD3. TCRdb does not report a J gene; here it was assigned by matching the DNA to germline references. CDR1 is NSMFDY, CDR2 ISSIKDK, per germline. The CDR3 is made up of 22 amino acids. Losses at the gene ends were 4 bases for V and 0 bases for J; bases not matched to a gene: 24. The CDR3 loop is CAARNGTGGYVVGAEYTDKLIF. CDR3 sequence (DNA): TGTGCAGCACGAAATGGTACTGGGGGATACGTGGTGGGGGCCGAGTACACCGATAAACTCATCTTT. The entire variable domain, with the rest obtained from reference TRAV29/DV5 and TRDJ1, is as follows: DQQVKQNSPSLSVQEGRISILNCDYTNSMFDYFLWYKKYPAEGPTFLISISSIKDKNEDGRFTVFLNKSAKHLSLHIVPSQPGDSAVYFCAARNGTGGYVVGAEYTDKLIFGKGTRVTVEP.

Note on this clone: A much larger clone lies one base from this, so it may be a read error. This chain joins TRDV1 and TRDJ1; TRDD3 agrees at 9 bases. TCRdb leaves out the J gene; it was filled in here by matching the DNA to germline. CDR1 and CDR2 (germline): TSWWSYY, QGS. The CDR3 loop spans 22 amino acids. V trimming: 4 bases; J trimming: 3 bases; junction bases outside the gene matches: 27. The CDR3, as DNA: TGTGCTCTTGGGGCCGACCTTCAACGCCTAGGGGGGCTGGGGATACGGTCCGATAAACTCATCTTT. Translating it yields CALGADLQRLGGLGIRSDKLIF.

Within the sample, this clone is large. V is TRDV1 and J is TRDJ1; TRDD3 matches 10 bases. Germline CDR1 is TSWWSYY and CDR2 is QGS. This CDR3 contains 22 residues. The V gene end was trimmed by 1 base and the J gene end by 0 bases; junction bases not matched to a gene: 20. CDR3 protein: CALGERRGYLGDSAVYTDKLIF. The CDR3, as DNA: TGTGCTCTTGGGGAACGGAGGGGCTATCTGGGGGATAGTGCGGTCTACACCGATAAACTCATCTTT.